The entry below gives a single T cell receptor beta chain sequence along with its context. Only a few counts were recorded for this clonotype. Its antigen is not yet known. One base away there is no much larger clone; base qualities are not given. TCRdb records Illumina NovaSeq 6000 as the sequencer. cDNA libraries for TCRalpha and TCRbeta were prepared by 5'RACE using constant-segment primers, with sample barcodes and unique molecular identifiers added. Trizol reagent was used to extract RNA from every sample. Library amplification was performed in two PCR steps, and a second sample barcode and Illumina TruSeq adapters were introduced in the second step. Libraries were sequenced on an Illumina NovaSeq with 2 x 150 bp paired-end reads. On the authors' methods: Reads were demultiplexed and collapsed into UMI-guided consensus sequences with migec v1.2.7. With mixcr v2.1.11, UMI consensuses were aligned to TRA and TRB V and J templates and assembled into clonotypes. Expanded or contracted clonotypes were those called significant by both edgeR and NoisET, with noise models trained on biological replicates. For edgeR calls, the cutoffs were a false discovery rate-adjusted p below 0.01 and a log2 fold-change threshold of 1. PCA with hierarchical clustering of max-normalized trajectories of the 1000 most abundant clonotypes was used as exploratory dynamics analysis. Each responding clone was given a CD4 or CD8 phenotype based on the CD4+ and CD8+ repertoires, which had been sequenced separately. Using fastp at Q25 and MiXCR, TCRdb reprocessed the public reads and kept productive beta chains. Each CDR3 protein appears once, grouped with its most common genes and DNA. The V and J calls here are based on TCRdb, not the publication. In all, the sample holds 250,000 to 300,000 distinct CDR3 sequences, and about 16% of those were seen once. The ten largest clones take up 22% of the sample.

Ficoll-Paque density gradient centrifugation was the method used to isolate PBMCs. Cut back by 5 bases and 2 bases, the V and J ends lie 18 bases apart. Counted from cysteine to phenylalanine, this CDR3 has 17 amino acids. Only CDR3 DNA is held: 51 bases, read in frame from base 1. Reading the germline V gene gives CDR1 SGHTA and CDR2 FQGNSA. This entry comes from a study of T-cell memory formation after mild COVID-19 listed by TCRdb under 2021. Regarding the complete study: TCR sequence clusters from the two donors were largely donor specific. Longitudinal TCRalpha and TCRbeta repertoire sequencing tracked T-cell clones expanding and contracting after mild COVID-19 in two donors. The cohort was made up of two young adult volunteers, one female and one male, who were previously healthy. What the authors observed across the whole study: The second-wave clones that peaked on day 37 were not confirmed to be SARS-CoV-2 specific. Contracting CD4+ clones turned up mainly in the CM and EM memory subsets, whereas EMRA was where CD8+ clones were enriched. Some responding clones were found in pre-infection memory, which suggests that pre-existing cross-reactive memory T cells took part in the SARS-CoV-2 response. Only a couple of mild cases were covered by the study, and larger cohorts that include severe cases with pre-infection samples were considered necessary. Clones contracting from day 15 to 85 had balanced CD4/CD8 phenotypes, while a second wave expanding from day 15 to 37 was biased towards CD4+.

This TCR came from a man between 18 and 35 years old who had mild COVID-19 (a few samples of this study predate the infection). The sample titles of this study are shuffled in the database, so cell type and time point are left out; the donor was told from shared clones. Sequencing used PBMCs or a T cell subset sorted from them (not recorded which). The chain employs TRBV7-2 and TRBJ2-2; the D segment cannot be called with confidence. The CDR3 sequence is CASSPTVARGNTGELFF. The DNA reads TGTGCCAGCAGCCCCACGGTTGCTCGTGGAAACACCGGGGAGCTGTTTTTT.